A selection of T cell receptor beta chains follows, all from one sample in a study of shared clonotypes between healthy human individuals. Sequenced by immunoSEQ multiplex PCR; TCRdb stores in-frame clones only, minus some. The table shows approximately 2.5 million clones, with 80% to 95% occurring only once. Sequenced: naive CD4+ T cells from PBMCs. These receptors were obtained from a man between 18 and 35 years old in good health. Some clones in this sample may be carry-over from other donors' samples. CDR3s include the opening cysteine and the closing phenylalanine or tryptophan. Each record gives: CDR3 length, D gene, J gene, clone size, V gene, CDR3 protein, CDR3 DNA. The D gene is left open where the match is weak. A clone size is listed for some rows: how often the clone was seen (once, few, many), or a class if it is expanded.

13 - TRBJ1-2 - TRBV5-1 CASSLQGMGGYTF TGCGCCAGCAGCTTGCAGGGTATGGGAGGCTACACCTTC
17 TRBD1 TRBJ1-1 - TRBV12-5 CASGLATGTGGNTEAFF TGTGCTAGTGGTTTAGCAACCGGGACAGGGGGTAACACTGAAGCTTTCTTT
12 - TRBJ2-1 - TRBV19 CASTDSVTEQFF TGTGCCAGTACCGATAGCGTAACTGAGCAGTTCTTC
13 - TRBJ1-2 - TRBV7-2 CASSLVTDYGYTF TGTGCCAGCAGCTTGGTAACGGACTATGGCTACACCTTC
14 TRBD1 TRBJ2-2 - TRBV19 CASSRDRVPGELFF TGTGCCAGTAGTCGGGACAGGGTCCCCGGGGAGCTGTTTTTT
14 - TRBJ2-1 - TRBV6-5 CASRIRRPYNEQFF TGTGCCAGCAGAATCCGGAGACCCTACAATGAGCAGTTCTTC
14 TRBD1 TRBJ2-7 - TRBV10-2 CASTIYRGSYEQYF TGCGCCAGCACCATCTACAGGGGCTCCTACGAGCAGTACTTC
14 TRBD2 TRBJ2-3 once TRBV6-1 CATQAGKGTDTQYF TGTGCCACCCAAGCGGGAAAGGGCACAGATACGCAGTATTTT
13 - TRBJ2-5 - TRBV5-4 CASSLDIQETQYF TGTGCCAGCAGCTTGGATATCCAAGAGACCCAGTACTTC
13 - TRBJ1-2 - TRBV6-5 CASSPGARYGYTF TGTGCCAGCAGTCCGGGGGCGCGCTATGGCTACACCTTC
18 - TRBJ2-1 - TRBV4-1 CASSQERFRGLIYNEQFF TGCGCCAGCAGCCAAGAAAGGTTTCGTGGGTTAATCTACAATGAGCAGTTCTTC
16 TRBD1 TRBJ2-5 - TRBV5-6 CASSLYPGQGTGTQYF TGTGCCAGCAGCTTGTATCCTGGACAGGGGACCGGGACCCAGTACTTC
13 TRBD1 TRBJ2-7 - TRBV7-9 CASSLESGTGRNF TGTGCCAGCAGCTTAGAGTCCGGGACAGGGAGAAACTTC
17 TRBD2 TRBJ2-5 - TRBV7-2 CASSLGASGRAVETQYF TGTGCCAGCAGCTTAGGTGCTAGCGGGAGGGCCGTGGAGACCCAGTACTTC
13 - TRBJ1-5 - TRBV7-2 CASSRTYNQPQHF TGTGCCAGCAGCCGGACATATAATCAGCCCCAGCATTTT
15 - TRBJ2-5 once TRBV7-8 CASSLGFRWQETQYF TGTGCCAGCAGCTTAGGGTTCCGCTGGCAAGAGACCCAGTACTTC
15 TRBD1 TRBJ2-1 - TRBV11-3 CASSPRGQGYNEQFF TGTGCCAGCAGCCCAAGGGGACAGGGATACAATGAGCAGTTCTTC
13 - TRBJ1-1 once TRBV28 CASTTSGNTEAFF TGTGCCAGCACCACGTCAGGGAACACTGAAGCTTTCTTT
14 - TRBJ1-5 - TRBV29-1 CSVRVGNGNQPQHF TGCAGCGTCCGGGTTGGGAACGGCAATCAGCCCCAGCATTTT
14 - TRBJ2-2 - TRBV7-9 CASSKSGNTGELFF TGTGCCAGCAGTAAGAGCGGGAACACCGGGGAGCTGTTTTTT
15 TRBD1 TRBJ1-2 - TRBV28 CASSSFGQGEDGYTF TGTGCCAGCAGTTCCTTTGGACAGGGGGAGGATGGCTACACCTTC
14 - TRBJ2-7 - TRBV9 CASSVGARSYEQYF TGTGCCAGCAGCGTAGGGGCACGGTCCTACGAGCAGTACTTC
13 - TRBJ1-2 - TRBV2 CASSNKQGHGYTF TGTGCCAGCAGCAATAAACAGGGCCATGGCTACACCTTC